One sample yielded the 2 T cell receptor beta chains listed below, sequenced in a study of neurological immune-mediated disorders. TCRdb re-derived calls from the 5' RACE reads in MiXCR, one entry per CDR3 protein. The table includes tens of thousands of distinct CDR3 sequences, roughly 10% detected once. Time point here: longitudinal time-point 1 (baseline). Source material: PBMCs. The receptors stem from a man younger than 40 in good health.

Ten or more counts support this clonotype. V is TRBV5-1 and J is TRBJ2-3; either TRBD1 or TRBD2 may fit D (5 bases each). This CDR3 is 13 amino acids long. From germline, CDR1 is SGHRS and CDR2 YFSETQ. The V and J ends lost 2 bases and 5 bases respectively, with 9 bases between them. This CDR3 is CASSFPGGDTQYF. CDR3 sequence (DNA): TGCGCCAGCAGCTTCCCTGGGGGAGATACGCAGTATTTT.

Details on this clonotype: This clone may be a read error of a much larger clone one base away. This chain connects TRBV28 to TRBJ2-5, with D hard to call. The CDR3 has 13 residues. The V end was cut by 6 bases, the J end by 5 bases, with 13 bases between. The germline gives CDR1 MDHEN, CDR2 SYDVKM. CDR3 DNA: TGTGCCAGCAGGAAGATGGGCAGGGAGACCCAGTACTTC. Protein sequence: CASRKMGRETQYF.